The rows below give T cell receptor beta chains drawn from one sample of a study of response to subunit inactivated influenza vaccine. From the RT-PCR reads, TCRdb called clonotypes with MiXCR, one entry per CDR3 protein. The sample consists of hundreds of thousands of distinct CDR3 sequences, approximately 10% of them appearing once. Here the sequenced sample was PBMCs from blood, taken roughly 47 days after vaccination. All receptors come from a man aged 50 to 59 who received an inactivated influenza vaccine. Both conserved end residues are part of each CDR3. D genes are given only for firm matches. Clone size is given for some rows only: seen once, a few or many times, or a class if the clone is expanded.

CASSLSQNTGELFF TGTGCCAGCAGCTTATCACAAAACACCGGGGAGCTGTTTTTT TRBJ2-2 . TRBV7-2 .
CASSLATIAGAYNEQFF TGTGCCAGCAGCTTAGCCACAATAGCGGGGGCATACAATGAGCAGTTCTTC TRBJ2-1 . TRBV11-2 TRBD2
CASKRKTGTYEQYF TGTGCCAGCAAACGGAAGACAGGGACTTACGAGCAGTACTTC TRBJ2-7 few TRBV7-2 .
CASSEQYTSTDTQYF TGTGCCAGCAGTGAACAATATACTAGCACAGATACGCAGTATTTT TRBJ2-3 many TRBV6-1 .
CASIGGDTIYF TGTGCCAGCATAGGGGGGGACACCATATATTTT TRBJ1-3 . TRBV6-6 .
CASSLARQQPIYF TGTGCCAGCAGCTTAGCTCGACAACAACCCATATATTTT TRBJ1-3 few TRBV7-2 .
CASSSPGAVYGYTF TGTGCCAGCAGTTCCCCGGGTGCAGTCTATGGCTACACCTTC TRBJ1-2 few TRBV6-5 .
CASSQDPAVAYEQYF TGCGCCAGCAGCCAAGACCCAGCGGTTGCCTACGAGCAGTACTTC TRBJ2-7 few TRBV4-3 .
CASSQVGGAAEAFF TGCGCCAGCAGCCAAGTAGGGGGGGCCGCTGAAGCTTTCTTT TRBJ1-1 many TRBV4-3 .
CASAVGLGNEKLFF TGTGCCAGCGCCGTGGGCCTGGGGAATGAAAAACTGTTTTTT TRBJ1-4 . TRBV19 .
CASSGNRGLPEAFF TGTGCCAGCAGCGGGAACAGGGGGCTGCCTGAAGCTTTCTTT TRBJ1-1 . TRBV5-6 TRBD1
CASSPREASYEQYF TGTGCCAGCAGTCCTCGGGAGGCTTCCTACGAGCAGTACTTC TRBJ2-7 . TRBV6-1 TRBD2
CASSQVLAGFTSGNTIYF TGCGCCAGCAGCCAAGTTTTGGCAGGCTTTACCTCTGGAAACACCATATATTTT TRBJ1-3 few TRBV4-3 .
CASSQLGPSGGRVAANYEQYF TGTGCCAGCAGCCAACTGGGACCGAGCGGGGGGCGTGTGGCAGCGAACTACGAGCAGTACTTC TRBJ2-7 . TRBV14 TRBD2
CASSPSGGANYNEQFF TGTGCCAGCAGTCCTAGCGGGGGGGCCAACTACAATGAGCAGTTCTTC TRBJ2-1 many TRBV12-3/TRBV12-4 TRBD2
CASSLPTRLAADTQYF TGTGCCAGCAGCTTACCTACGAGACTAGCGGCAGATACGCAGTATTTT TRBJ2-3 . TRBV11-2 TRBD2
CASSLEGGNQETQYF TGCGCCAGCAGCTTGGAAGGGGGGAACCAAGAGACCCAGTACTTC TRBJ2-5 . TRBV5-1 .
CASRHTDTQYF TGTGCCAGCAGGCACACAGATACGCAGTATTTT TRBJ2-3 many TRBV28 .
CASSLSGHGTGELFF TGTGCCAGCAGCCTATCAGGGCATGGCACCGGGGAGCTGTTTTTT TRBJ2-2 few TRBV7-3 .
CASSLDFGSSYNEQFF TGTGCCAGCAGCTTAGATTTCGGGAGTTCCTACAATGAGCAGTTCTTC TRBJ2-1 few TRBV11-2 .
CASSSGHRIGTNEKLFF TGCGCCAGCAGCTCAGGCCACAGGATCGGGACTAATGAAAAACTGTTTTTT TRBJ1-4 few TRBV5-1 .
CASSQFASGGPTGELFF TGTGCCAGCAGTCAATTCGCTAGCGGGGGTCCCACCGGGGAGCTGTTTTTT TRBJ2-2 once TRBV6-2/TRBV6-3 TRBD2
CASSLGGVSYEQYF TGTGCCAGCAGCTTAGGCGGTGTCTCCTACGAGCAGTACTTC TRBJ2-7 . TRBV7-2 .
CSAIPGTGVREQYF TGCAGTGCCATCCCCGGGACAGGGGTCAGGGAGCAGTACTTC TRBJ2-7 few TRBV20-1 TRBD1
CSAPFLAGGPVIDEQFF TGCAGTGCCCCCTTCTTAGCGGGGGGGCCCGTTATCGATGAGCAGTTCTTC TRBJ2-1 . TRBV20-1 TRBD2
CAISVKLTSYEQYF TGTGCCATCAGTGTAAAGTTAACTTCCTACGAGCAGTACTTC TRBJ2-7 . TRBV10-3 .
CASSLVPGAQPQHF TGTGCCAGCAGCTTAGTGCCAGGGGCTCAGCCCCAGCATTTT TRBJ1-5 . TRBV7-2 .
CSVVRDGYEQYF TGCAGCGTCGTTCGGGACGGTTACGAGCAGTACTTC TRBJ2-7 few TRBV29-1 .
CASSGLAGGPYNEQFF TGTGCCAGCAGTGGCCTAGCGGGGGGGCCCTACAATGAGCAGTTCTTC TRBJ2-1 few TRBV6-1 TRBD2
CASSPRGRKNIQYF TGTGCCAGCAGCCCTAGGGGGAGGAAAAACATTCAGTACTTC TRBJ2-4 . TRBV7-8 .
CASSQEDRSGGYTF TGTGCCAGCAGCCAGGAAGACAGGTCGGGGGGCTACACCTTC TRBJ1-2 few TRBV3-1 .
CASSQVSGQAHEQYF TGTGCCAGCAGCCAAGTATCAGGACAGGCCCACGAGCAGTACTTC TRBJ2-7 . TRBV4-2 TRBD1
CASTRDRYSYEQYF TGTGCCAGCACCAGGGACAGGTACTCCTACGAGCAGTACTTC TRBJ2-7 . TRBV2 TRBD1
CASSFGRSTDTQYF TGTGCCAGCAGTTTCGGCAGGAGCACAGATACGCAGTATTTT TRBJ2-3 many TRBV12-3/TRBV12-4 .
CASSWVGPAGTQYF TGTGCCAGCAGTTGGGTTGGGCCCGCCGGGACCCAGTACTTC TRBJ2-5 few TRBV12-3/TRBV12-4 .
CASSYGQTSYEQYF TGTGCCAGCAGTTACGGACAAACCTCCTACGAGCAGTACTTC TRBJ2-7 . TRBV6-5 .
CASSYGQAQETQYF TGCGCCAGCAGCTACGGACAGGCTCAAGAGACCCAGTACTTC TRBJ2-5 many TRBV5-1 TRBD1
CASSDPGGRAQHF TGTGCCAGCAGTGATCCCGGGGGGCGTGCCCAGCATTTT TRBJ1-5 . TRBV6-1 .
CASSFAGGLNSETQYF TGTGCCAGCAGCTTCGCAGGGGGGCTCAATTCAGAGACCCAGTACTTC TRBJ2-5 few TRBV7-2 .
CAISSLNTEAFF TGTGCCATCAGTAGCCTGAACACTGAAGCTTTCTTT TRBJ1-1 few TRBV10-3 .
CASSLRSRGGSYNEQFF TGTGCCAGCAGCTTACGTAGTCGTGGTGGCTCCTACAATGAGCAGTTCTTC TRBJ2-1 few TRBV7-2 .
CASSLGTEIRNEQYF TGTGCCAGCAGCTTAGGGACGGAGATTAGGAACGAGCAGTACTTC TRBJ2-7 few TRBV7-8 .
CASSPVRGWEETQYF TGCGCCAGCAGCCCTGTCCGGGGATGGGAAGAGACCCAGTACTTC TRBJ2-5 few TRBV5-1 .
CASSEARGAGRETQYF TGTGCCAGCAGTGAAGCGAGAGGGGCTGGCCGGGAGACCCAGTACTTC TRBJ2-5 . TRBV6-1 .
CSGVDSSREQYF TGCAGCGGGGTGGACAGCTCCCGGGAGCAGTACTTC TRBJ2-7 . TRBV29-1 .
CASSLAQGLAFF TGTGCCAGCAGCTTAGCCCAGGGCTTAGCTTTCTTT TRBJ1-1 few TRBV11-2 .
CASSYSSWGSTDTQYF TGTGCCAGCAGTTACTCGTCTTGGGGGAGCACAGATACGCAGTATTTT TRBJ2-3 . TRBV6-5 .
CASSPLISGRDTQYF TGTGCCAGCTCACCATTGATTTCGGGTCGGGATACGCAGTATTTT TRBJ2-3 . TRBV18 .
CASSFQSGANGYTF TGTGCCAGCAGCTTCCAGTCAGGGGCCAATGGCTACACCTTC TRBJ1-2 few TRBV5-5 .
CASSQTPWIDTQYF TGCGCCAGCAGCCAGACCCCGTGGATAGATACGCAGTATTTT TRBJ2-3 few TRBV4-3 .
CASSPGRESSNQPQHF TGTGCCAGCAGCCCCGGGAGGGAGTCTAGCAATCAGCCCCAGCATTTT TRBJ1-5 few TRBV7-9 .
CASSLGGGQETQYF TGTGCCAGCAGTTTAGGGGGGGGCCAAGAGACCCAGTACTTC TRBJ2-5 many TRBV5-1 .
CASSFSGGRQYF TGTGCCAGCAGCTTCTCAGGGGGCCGGCAGTACTTC TRBJ2-7 few TRBV5-4 TRBD1
CSVGDSGFNTDTQYF TGCAGCGTGGGCGACTCGGGGTTCAACACAGATACGCAGTATTTT TRBJ2-3 few TRBV29-1 .
CAWTAPPWGQETQYF TGTGCCTGGACCGCGCCCCCCTGGGGCCAAGAGACCCAGTACTTC TRBJ2-5 . TRBV30 .
CASSLAPDSYEQYF TGTGCCAGCAGCTTAGCCCCAGACTCCTACGAGCAGTACTTC TRBJ2-7 many TRBV7-2 .
CASSFWTGYEQYF TGTGCCAGCAGCTTCTGGACAGGCTACGAGCAGTACTTC TRBJ2-7 . TRBV7-8 TRBD1
CASRFGLAFNEQFF TGTGCCAGCAGGTTCGGACTAGCCTTCAATGAGCAGTTCTTC TRBJ2-1 . TRBV2 TRBD2
CASREYSGSGNTIYF TGTGCCAGCAGGGAGTATTCGGGCTCTGGAAACACCATATATTTT TRBJ1-3 few TRBV28 .